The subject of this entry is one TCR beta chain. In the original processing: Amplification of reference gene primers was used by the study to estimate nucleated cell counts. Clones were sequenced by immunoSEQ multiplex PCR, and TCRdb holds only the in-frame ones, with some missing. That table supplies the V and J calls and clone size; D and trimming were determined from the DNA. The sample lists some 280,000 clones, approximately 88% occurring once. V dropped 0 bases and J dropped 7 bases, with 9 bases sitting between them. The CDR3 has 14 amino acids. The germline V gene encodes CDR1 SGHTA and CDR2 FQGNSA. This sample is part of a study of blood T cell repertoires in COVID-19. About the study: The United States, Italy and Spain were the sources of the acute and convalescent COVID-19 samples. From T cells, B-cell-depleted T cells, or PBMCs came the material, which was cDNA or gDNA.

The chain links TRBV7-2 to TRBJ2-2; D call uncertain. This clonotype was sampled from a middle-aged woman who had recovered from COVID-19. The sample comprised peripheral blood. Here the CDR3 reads CASSLALIGGELFF. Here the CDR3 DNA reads TGTGCCAGCAGCTTAGCTTTAATCGGCGGGGAGCTGTTTTTT.